This T cell receptor (beta chain) was captured by sequencing in a study of early T cells in non-severe SARS-CoV-2 infection. Study at large: Sequenced material consisted of bulk RNA (from unsorted whole blood), and chains were unpaired.

Findings and caveats of the study: Private and CD4 specificities were missed by VDJdb matching, skewed to anti-spike CD8.

The CDR3 is made up of 15 amino acids. CDR1 is MDHEN and CDR2 is SYDVKM in the germline V gene. V shed 0 bases and J shed 4 bases, with 12 bases lying between them. Unique molecular identifier tags were affixed to discrete cDNA molecules. Each CDR3 protein gets one entry after TCRdb re-called the 5' RACE reads with MiXCR. The table lists tens of thousands of distinct CDR3 sequences, around 6.3% of them singletons. The sample holds many counts of this clonotype. The antigen remains undetermined. The sequence came from an adult who was a healthcare worker with PCR-confirmed SARS-CoV-2 infection or an uninfected control (not recorded which). Sequenced input: whole blood. The chain uses TRBV28 and TRBJ2-5, with D perhaps assigned TRBD1 or TRBD2 (5 bases each). This CDR3 is CASSLWSGATETQYF. CDR3 nucleotide sequence: TGTGCCAGCAGTTTATGGTCCGGGGCAACAGAGACCCAGTACTTC.